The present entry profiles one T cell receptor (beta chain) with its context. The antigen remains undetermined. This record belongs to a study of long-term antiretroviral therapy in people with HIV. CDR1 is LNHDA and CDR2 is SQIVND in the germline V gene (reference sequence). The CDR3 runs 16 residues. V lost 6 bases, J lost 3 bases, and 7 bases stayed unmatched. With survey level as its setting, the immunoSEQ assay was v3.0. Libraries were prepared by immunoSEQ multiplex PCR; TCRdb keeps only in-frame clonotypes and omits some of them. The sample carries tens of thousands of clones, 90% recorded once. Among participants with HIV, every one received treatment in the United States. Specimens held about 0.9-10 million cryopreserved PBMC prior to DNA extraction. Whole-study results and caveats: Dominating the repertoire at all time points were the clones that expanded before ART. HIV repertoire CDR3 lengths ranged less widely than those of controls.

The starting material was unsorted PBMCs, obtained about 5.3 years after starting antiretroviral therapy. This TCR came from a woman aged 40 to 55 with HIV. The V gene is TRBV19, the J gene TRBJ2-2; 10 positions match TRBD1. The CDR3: CASSRDRGWDTGELFF. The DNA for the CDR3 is TGTGCCAGTAGCCGGGACAGGGGATGGGACACCGGGGAGCTGTTTTTT.